Presented here are 17 T cell receptor beta chains from one specimen sequenced in a study of identifying expanded T cells in peripheral blood. Produced via immunoSEQ multiplex PCR; TCRdb's table is partial and in-frame only. The repertoire holds 75,000 to 95,000 clones, around 84% seen once, with just under 4.5% in the top ten. The sequencing sample was made of blood. Receptors were obtained from a person between 18 and 75 years old in good health.

This rearrangement joins TRBV7-2 to TRBJ1-1; the match to TRBD1 covers 8 bases. The CDR3 runs 14 residues. CDR1 and CDR2 (germline): SGHTA, FQGNSA. V dropped 3 bases and J dropped 10; count of bases not matched to a gene: 10. The CDR3 spells CASSLAQQGAVAFF. In DNA, the CDR3 is TGTGCCAGCAGCTTGGCGCAGCAGGGGGCTGTAGCTTTCTTT. The full variable domain, rest sourced from reference TRBV7-2 and TRBJ1-1, is GAGVSQSPSNKVTEKGKDVELRCDPISGHTALYWYRQSLGQGLEFLIYFQGNSAPDKSGLPSDRFSAERTGGSVSTLTIQRTQQEDSAVYLCASSLAQQGAVAFFGQGTRLTVV.

CDR3 DNA sequence: TGTGCCAGCAGGCGAAATCAGGGCAGCCCCCCCACCCAGCATTTT. It codes for CASRRNQGSPPTQHF. The chain uses TRBV6-5 and TRBJ1-5; perhaps TRBD1 as D (5 bases). V lost 6 bases and J 11 bases, leaving 23 bases between the germline ends. The germline CDR1 and CDR2 sequences are MNHEY and SVGAGI. The CDR3 runs to 15 residues.

The chain carries TRBV7-2 and TRBJ2-5; 7 nucleotides match TRBD1. The CDR3 runs 14 residues. CDR1 is SGHTA, CDR2 FQGNSA, per germline. Losses at the gene ends were 5 bases for V and 0 bases for J; bases not matched to a gene: 3. The CDR3 reads CASSPTGDQETQYF. CDR3 DNA sequence: TGTGCCAGCAGCCCCACAGGGGACCAAGAGACCCAGTACTTC. The full variable domain, rest sourced from reference TRBV7-2 and TRBJ2-5, is GAGVSQSPSNKVTEKGKDVELRCDPISGHTALYWYRQSLGQGLEFLIYFQGNSAPDKSGLPSDRFSAERTGGSVSTLTIQRTQQEDSAVYLCASSPTGDQETQYFGPGTRLLVL.

This chain links TRBV15 with TRBJ2-7; the D gene is possibly TRBD1 (6 bases). The CDR3 is 13 amino acids. V shed 5 bases and J shed 6 bases, with 14 bases lying between them. Germline V CDR1 and CDR2: LNHNV, YYDKDF (reference sequence). The CDR3 coding sequence is TGTGCCACCAGCGAAGACGACAGGCTCGAGCAGTACTTC. Its translation: CATSEDDRLEQYF.

This clone was counted once. This sequence joins TRBV6-5 and TRBJ1-2; D is uncertain. This CDR3 spans 14 amino acids. CDR1 is MNHEY, CDR2 SVGAGI, per germline. V was clipped by 5 bases and J by 8 bases, with 18 bases between them. This CDR3 reads CASSRGWEGRGYTF. For the CDR3, the DNA is TGTGCCAGCAGTCGAGGGTGGGAAGGGAGAGGCTACACCTTC.

This chain connects TRBV4-3 to TRBJ1-3; TRBD1 matches 7 bases. In germline, CDR1 is LGHNA, CDR2 YSLEER. The ends lost 0 bases at V and 1 base at J; junction bases unmatched: 3. The CDR3 spans 16 residues. The CDR3 region has the DNA TGCGCCAGCAGCCAAGACTCAGGGGGATCTGGAAACACCATATATTTT. Protein sequence: CASSQDSGGSGNTIYF.

This clone was detected a few times. The chain uses TRBV7-9 and TRBJ1-1, with D uncertain. V was shortened by 6 bases and J by 2 bases, with 7 bases between the two germline ends. The CDR3 consists of 12 residues. CDR1 and CDR2 from the germline V gene are SEHNR and FQNEAQ (reference sequence). The CDR3, as DNA: TGTGCCAGCAGGGACTCCAACACTGAAGCTTTCTTT. Translation: CASRDSNTEAFF.

J is TRBJ1-5 and V is TRBV5-5; D uncertain. The CDR3 is 14 residues long. Trimming removed 1 base at V and 1 base at J, with 6 bases between. Germline lookup yields CDR1 SGHKS and CDR2 YYEKEE (reference sequence). DNA for the CDR3: TGTGCCAGCAGCTTGCTTGAAAGCAATCAGCCCCAGCATTTT. As protein: CASSLLESNQPQHF. Full variable domain (missing parts from reference TRBV5-5 and TRBJ1-5): DAGVTQSPTHLIKTRGQQVTLRCSPISGHKSVSWYQQVLGQGPQFIFQYYEKEERGRGNFPDRFSARQFPNYSSELNVNALLLGDSALYLCASSLLESNQPQHFGDGTRLSIL.

V and J are TRBV14 and TRBJ2-1, with D unresolved. Germline V gene data show CDR1 as SGHDN and CDR2 as FVKESK. V lost 3 bases, J lost 4 bases, and 10 bases lay in between. This CDR3 region has 14 residues. This CDR3 reads CASSQGRYYNEQFF. The CDR3 nucleotides are TGTGCCAGCAGCCAGGGCAGATATTACAATGAGCAGTTCTTC.

The V and J genes are TRBV11-2 and TRBJ1-1; possible D gene TRBD1, 6 bases. The CDR3 sequence is 15 residues long. Germline lookup yields CDR1 SGHAT and CDR2 FQNNGV. V was trimmed by 5 bases and J by 3 bases, leaving 16 bases between them. CDR3 coding DNA: TGTGCCAGCAGCCAACCGGGGGGGGCGTACACTGAAGCTTTCTTT. Translating gives CASSQPGGAYTEAFF.

V usage is TRBV9 and J usage is TRBJ1-3, with TRBD1 matching 8 bases. V gave up 4 bases and J gave up 4 bases; unmatched junction bases: 7. Germline values: CDR1 SGDLS, CDR2 YYNGEE. This CDR3 is built from 15 residues. The CDR3 sequence: CASSPWTGSGNTIYF. The CDR3 nucleotides read TGTGCCAGCAGCCCTTGGACAGGGAGCGGAAACACCATATATTTT. The full variable domain, its missing parts supplied by reference TRBV9 and TRBJ1-3, is DSGVTQTPKHLITATGQRVTLRCSPRSGDLSVYWYQQSLDQGLQFLIQYYNGEERAKGNILERFSAQQFPDLHSELNLSSLELGDSALYFCASSPWTGSGNTIYFGEGSWLTVV.

The chain couples TRBV7-2 to TRBJ1-1; the match to TRBD1 covers 8 bases. Trimming at V came to 5 bases and at J to 5 bases, leaving 7 bases not matched to a gene. Germline V gives CDR1 SGHTA, CDR2 FQGNSA. The CDR3 runs 14 residues. The CDR3 sequence is CASSNRGEVTEAFF. In nucleotides, the CDR3 is TGTGCCAGCAGCAACAGGGGGGAGGTAACTGAAGCTTTCTTT. Full variable domain (outside the CDR3, taken from reference TRBV7-2 and TRBJ1-1): GAGVSQSPSNKVTEKGKDVELRCDPISGHTALYWYRQSLGQGLEFLIYFQGNSAPDKSGLPSDRFSAERTGGSVSTLTIQRTQQEDSAVYLCASSNRGEVTEAFFGQGTRLTVV.

The J gene is TRBJ1-5, the V gene TRBV7-9; TRBD1 might be the D (5 bases). Germline V gene sequence: CDR1 SEHNR, CDR2 FQNEAQ (reference sequence). Trimming took off 1 base at V and 9 bases at J, with 7 bases between the two ends. There are 12 residues in the CDR3. In DNA, the CDR3 is TGTGCCAGCAGCTTAGTTCAGGGGCCCCAGCATTTT. It translates to CASSLVQGPQHF.

The chain joins TRBV4-1 to TRBJ1-6; the D is unclear. Trimming took off 0 bases at V and 6 bases at J, with 15 bases between the two ends. This CDR3 region has 17 residues. CDR1 and CDR2 from the germline V gene are MGHRA and YSYEKL. The CDR3 nucleotides are TGCGCCAGCAGCCAAGAGATTGGGCAGGAGCTTAATTCACCCCTCCACTTT. Translating it yields CASSQEIGQELNSPLHF.

The chain uses TRBV6-5 and TRBJ2-1; no clear D gene. Germline CDR1 MNHEY, CDR2 SVGAGI. V was clipped by 3 bases and J by 8 bases, with 14 bases between them. CDR3 length equals 14 residues. CDR3 nucleotides: TGTGCCAGCAGTTATGCTTGGGGTGGCGATGAGCAGTTCTTC. Translated: CASSYAWGGDEQFF.

V and J are TRBV19 and TRBJ2-7, with 7 bases that match TRBD1. CDR1 is LNHDA and CDR2 is SQIVND in the germline V gene (reference sequence). The CDR3 is 12 residues long. V shed 6 bases and J 3 bases; nucleotides not matched to a gene: 2. The CDR3 coding sequence is TGTGCCAGTAGCCGACAGGGCTACGAGCAGTACTTC. Amino acids: CASSRQGYEQYF.

V and J are TRBV9 and TRBJ2-3; 14 bases align to TRBD2. The length of the CDR3 is 15 residues. Germline CDR1 reads SGDLS; CDR2 reads YYNGEE. Unmatched junction bases numbered 2, after V lost 3 bases and J lost 5 bases. CDR3: CASSAGTSGGDTQYF. CDR3 coding DNA: TGTGCCAGCAGCGCCGGGACTAGCGGGGGAGATACGCAGTATTTT.